The clone carrying this T cell receptor (beta chain) was seen repeatedly, ten times or more. Stable disease denoted Graves' hyperthyroidism without ophthalmopathy progression within 18 months. Uncontrolled infection, other autoimmune disease, pregnancy or lactation disqualified patients from enrolment. The PBMCs had their origin in about 9.7 ml of fresh peripheral blood. The CDR3 regions of TCR beta were amplified from RNA transcripts. A first-round RT-PCR of the TCR CDR3 used the HTBI primer set. TCRdb passed the multiplex PCR reads through MiXCR, listing each CDR3 protein once. The sample carries roughly 420,000 distinct CDR3 sequences, around a sixth recorded once. The sample belongs to a study of T cells in Graves' hyperthyroidism and ophthalmopathy. Germline loops: CDR1 SGHKS, CDR2 YYEKEE (reference sequence). The CDR3 extends over 16 amino acids. V lost 0 bases, J lost 2 bases, and 14 bases lay in between.

The receptor comes from a woman aged 18-29 years with Graves' hyperthyroidism. The chain has TRBV5-5 and TRBJ2-5, with D tentatively TRBD2 (6 bases). The sequenced material came from blood. CDR3 region: CASSLAGVAVQETQYF. CDR3 in DNA: TGTGCCAGCAGCTTGGCCGGGGTAGCGGTACAAGAGACCCAGTACTTC. The full variable domain, rest sourced from reference TRBV5-5 and TRBJ2-5, is DAGVTQSPTHLIKTRGQQVTLRCSPISGHKSVSWYQQVLGQGPQFIFQYYEKEERGRGNFPDRFSARQFPNYSSELNVNALLLGDSALYLCASSLAGVAVQETQYFGPGTRLLVL.